Here is one T cell receptor beta chain with its context. Its specificity is unknown. TCRdb's copy holds only in-frame clones and misses some; the assay was immunoSEQ multiplex PCR. The data contain about 270,000 clones, 70% to 80% of them seen just once; the ten biggest clones take up around 5.3%. This sample was included in a study of cytotoxic CD8 clonotypes in ibrutinib-treated CLL. At the level of the study: Partial response was seen in approximately 24 patients and complete response in 2; after median about 70 months, about 14 stayed remitted, about 12 progressed. Study-wide results and caveats: At baseline, clonality was higher than in age-matched healthy donors and correlated with CD8+ counts.

Trimming left V 0 bases short and J 0 bases short, with 7 bases between. CDR1 and CDR2 (germline): SGDLS, YYNGEE. The CDR3 is made up of 15 amino acids. The specimen comprised PBMCs, sampled at disease progression, from a patient treated with ibrutinib. The rearrangement links TRBV9 to TRBJ1-5; D not certain. The sequence came from a human donor with chronic lymphocytic leukemia. This chain's CDR3 is CASSVGPPSNQPQHF. The CDR3 nucleotides are TGTGCCAGCAGCGTAGGCCCCCCTAGCAATCAGCCCCAGCATTTT.